Below, 26 T cell receptor beta chains from the same sample are listed, as sequenced in a study of T cells in localized non-small cell lung cancer. TCRdb keeps only in-frame clones here, not all; method: immunoSEQ multiplex PCR. The top ten hold 4.8% of the sample, which has roughly 6,300 clones, around 16% seen once. The sequenced sample was normal lung tissue next to the tumor, obtained before any cancer treatment. The receptors originated from a male donor aged 60 or older with stage II squamous cell lung carcinoma.

The chain is built from TRBV5-1 and TRBJ2-5; D not resolved. Looked up from germline, CDR1 is SGHRS and CDR2 is YFSETQ. The CDR3 extends over 14 amino acids. Between the trimmed V and J ends, which lost 0 bases and 0 bases, there was a span of 6 bases. The CDR3 DNA reads TGCGCCAGCAGCTTGGGACGGTACCAAGAGACCCAGTACTTC. It codes for CASSLGRYQETQYF.

This clone was counted ten times or more. The chain employs TRBV9 and TRBJ1-5; D is possibly TRBD1 (6 bases). Trimming removed 1 base at V and 10 bases at J, with 24 bases between. Germline-derived CDR1 and CDR2 are SGDLS and YYNGEE. The CDR3 spans 17 residues. CDR3 loop: CASSVLRKGDLYRPQHF. The CDR3 DNA is TGTGCCAGCAGCGTATTGAGGAAGGGGGACCTGTATCGACCCCAGCATTTT.

CDR3 nucleotides: TGTGCCAGTAGTAGGGATTACACCGGGGAGCTGTTTTTT. Its translation: CASSRDYTGELFF. This rearrangement joins TRBV19 to TRBJ2-2; D remains ambiguous. Trimming left V 4 bases short and J 3 bases short, with 6 bases between. The CDR3 extends over 13 amino acids. CDR1 and CDR2 from the germline V gene are LNHDA and SQIVND (reference sequence).

In this sample, this clone is medium-sized. J is TRBJ2-3 and V is TRBV12-5, with 8 bases that match TRBD2. Germline values: CDR1 LGHNT, CDR2 FRNRAP. The CDR3 sequence is 15 residues long. CDR3 nucleotide sequence: TGTGCCAGCTCCACCGGGGGGGCAAACACAGATACGCAGTATTTT. Translating gives CASSTGGANTDTQYF.

V is TRBV11-3 and J is TRBJ2-7; 8 bases align to TRBD2. The CDR3 covers 16 residues. CDR1 is SGHNT and CDR2 is YENEEA in the germline V gene. J gave up 4 bases and V 5 bases, and 13 bases lay outside the gene matches. The CDR3 protein is CASSPTGTRIPYEQYF. CDR3 coding DNA: TGTGCCAGCAGCCCGACCGGGACTAGGATACCGTACGAGCAGTACTTC.

Only a few counts were recorded for this clone. This chain links TRBV10-2 with TRBJ1-1; D unresolved. Germline-derived CDR1 and CDR2 are WSHSY and SAAADI. The germline V and J ends were trimmed by 7 bases and 1 base, with 10 bases remaining between them. The CDR3 extends over 13 amino acids. CDR3 nucleotide sequence: TGCGCCAGCACTGAAGGCGGGAACACTGAAGCTTTCTTT. Protein: CASTEGGNTEAFF.

The chain recombines TRBV11-3 with TRBJ2-5, with a possible D match to TRBD1 (6 bases). Trimming took 5 bases from V and 5 from J, leaving 18 bases between them. Germline lookup yields CDR1 SGHNT and CDR2 YENEEA. The CDR3 sequence is 15 residues long. The CDR3 loop reads CASSPSGTPAETQYF. The DNA for the CDR3 is TGTGCCAGCAGCCCTTCCGGGACACCCGCCGAGACCCAGTACTTC.

By share of the sample, this clone is medium-sized (0.01 to 0.1%). V gene TRBV11-3 combines with J gene TRBJ1-3; D call uncertain. CDR1 is SGHNT, CDR2 YENEEA, per germline. The CDR3 covers 15 residues. Trimming took off 5 bases at V and 0 bases at J, with 11 bases between the two ends. The CDR3, as DNA: TGTGCCAGCAGCAATCAGGCCAACTCTGGAAACACCATATATTTT. Translated: CASSNQANSGNTIYF.

The chain combines TRBV9 with TRBJ2-3; 7 bases align to TRBD2. The CDR3 length is 19 residues. CDR1 and CDR2 from the germline V gene are SGDLS and YYNGEE. The ends lost 4 bases at V and 0 bases at J; junction bases unmatched: 17. CDR3 region: CASSPSITTSPTSTDTQYF. The CDR3, as DNA: TGTGCCAGCAGCCCGTCTATTACGACTAGCCCTACTAGCACAGATACGCAGTATTTT.

This clone was observed a handful of times. This sequence joins TRBV15 and TRBJ2-1, with 16 nucleotides matching TRBD2. Losses at the gene ends were 3 bases for V and 8 bases for J; bases not matched to a gene: 10. There are 18 residues in the CDR3. CDR1 and CDR2 (germline): LNHNV, YYDKDF (reference sequence). CDR3 bases: TGTGCCACCAGCAGCCCCGGGACTAGCGGGGGGGCCCTCTATGAGCAGTTCTTC. It is translated as CATSSPGTSGGALYEQFF.

This clone came up many times. The chain couples TRBV4-1 to TRBJ1-2; no clear D gene. CDR1 MGHRA and CDR2 YSYEKL come from the germline V gene. The CDR3 has 14 residues. V was clipped by 0 bases and J by 6 bases, with 11 bases between them. CDR3 residues: CASSQDYEGHGYTF. The CDR3 region has the DNA TGCGCCAGCAGCCAAGATTATGAAGGGCATGGCTACACCTTC.

This clone appeared a few times. The rearrangement links TRBV19 to TRBJ2-1; the D gene is possibly TRBD1 (6 bases). From germline, CDR1 is LNHDA and CDR2 SQIVND (reference sequence). This CDR3 is 15 amino acids long. Trimming stripped 5 bases from V and 9 bases from J, with 20 bases between. The CDR3: CASSVARGAGAEQFF. CDR3 DNA sequence: TGTGCCAGTAGTGTAGCGCGTGGGGCAGGGGCTGAGCAGTTCTTC.

Only a few counts were recorded for this clone. The chain combines TRBV30 with TRBJ1-2; no reliable D call. The CDR3 is 14 residues long. Trimming left V 6 bases short and J 5 bases short, with 19 bases between. The germline V gene has CDR1 GTSNPN and CDR2 SVGIG (reference sequence). The CDR3 spells CACVGDGEGYGYTF. The CDR3 DNA reads as TGTGCCTGTGTCGGTGATGGGGAAGGTTATGGCTACACCTTC.

Relative to its sample, this clone is medium-sized. The chain has TRBV6-8 and TRBJ2-2, with TRBD1 matching over 9 bases. Germline V gives CDR1 MNHGY, CDR2 SAAAGT. This CDR3 has 14 amino acids. Trimming at V came to 7 bases and at J to 6 bases, leaving 6 bases not matched to a gene. In DNA form, the CDR3 reads TGTGCCAGCAACCTACAGGGGGCTGCCGGGGAGCTGTTTTTT. Amino acid sequence: CASNLQGAAGELFF.

The genes are TRBV10-2 and TRBJ1-6; no clear D. Germline V gene sequence: CDR1 WSHSY, CDR2 SAAADI. The V and J ends lost 7 bases and 4 bases respectively, with 8 bases between them. The CDR3 has 13 residues. The CDR3, as DNA: TGCGCCAGCAATCGGGAGTATAATTCACCCCTCCACTTT. It codes for CASNREYNSPLHF.

The chain recombines TRBV11-3 with TRBJ1-1, with D hard to call. Trimming removed 0 bases from V and 1 base from J, with 9 bases in between. Looked up from germline, CDR1 is SGHNT and CDR2 is YENEEA. The CDR3 contains 15 residues. CDR3 protein: CASSLDRVENTEAFF. CDR3 sequence (DNA): TGTGCCAGCAGCTTAGACCGGGTCGAGAACACTGAAGCTTTCTTT.

Here the CDR3 reads CASRTPGTVFSDGYTF. For the CDR3, the DNA is TGTGCCAGTCGAACCCCGGGAACAGTTTTTTCCGATGGCTACACCTTC. V usage is TRBV19 and J usage is TRBJ1-2; D remains unclear. This CDR3 is built from 16 residues. Trimming cost V 8 bases and J 6 bases, with 25 bases left between them. Germline V gives CDR1 LNHDA, CDR2 SQIVND (reference sequence).

The chain combines TRBV5-1 with TRBJ2-1, with TRBD1 matching 9 bases. Losses at the gene ends were 0 bases for V and 3 bases for J; bases not matched to a gene: 1. The CDR3 extends over 15 amino acids. Germline V lookup: CDR1 SGHRS, CDR2 YFSETQ. The CDR3 sequence: CASSLGGQGYNEQFF. The CDR3 DNA reads as TGCGCCAGCAGCTTGGGGGGACAGGGCTACAATGAGCAGTTCTTC.

The V call is TRBV15, the J call TRBJ2-5; either TRBD1 or TRBD2 may supply D (6 bases each). The CDR3 is made up of 15 amino acids. Germline CDR1 reads LNHNV; CDR2 reads YYDKDF (reference sequence). Trimming left V 0 bases short and J 1 base short, with 9 bases between. CDR3 coding DNA: TGTGCCACCAGCAGAGAGGGGGGCAGCCAAGAGACCCAGTACTTC. Translating gives CATSREGGSQETQYF.

This clone was seen only once. The chain employs TRBV29-1 and TRBJ2-4; D unclear. V gave up 0 bases and J gave up 2 bases, with 8 bases separating them. Germline-derived CDR1 and CDR2 are SQVTM and ANQGSEA. This CDR3 comprises 14 residues. The CDR3 DNA follows: TGCAGCGTTGAAGAAAGCCGATCCAAAAACATTCAGTACTTC. Its protein product is CSVEESRSKNIQYF. Variable domain in full (rest from reference TRBV29-1 and TRBJ2-4): SAVISQKPSRDICQRGTSLTIQCQVDSQVTMMFWYRQQPGQSLTLIATANQGSEATYESGFVIDKFPISRPNLTFSTLTVSNMSPEDSSIYLCSVEESRSKNIQYFGAGTRLSVL.

The chain has TRBV19 and TRBJ2-1; D may be TRBD1 or TRBD2 (5 bases each). Germline V gene sequence: CDR1 LNHDA, CDR2 SQIVND (reference sequence). With 1 base removed from V and 10 bases from J, the gap between germline ends came to 17 bases. The CDR3 consists of 15 residues. The CDR3 DNA is TGTGCCAGTAGTATAGGCTGGGACCGCCCTGGAGAGCAGTTCTTC. This encodes CASSIGWDRPGEQFF.

This chain links TRBV29-1 with TRBJ2-3; 8 bases fit TRBD2. Germline-derived CDR1 and CDR2 are SQVTM and ANQGSEA. The CDR3 spans 14 residues. Trimming at V came to 7 bases and at J to 7 bases, leaving 13 bases not matched to a gene. CDR3 region: CSAGGSGTRNTQYF. DNA for the CDR3: TGCAGCGCAGGAGGCTCCGGGACTAGGAATACGCAGTATTTT.

This clone has just a few counts. This chain joins TRBV19 and TRBJ2-1; 7 nucleotides match TRBD2. Germline V gives CDR1 LNHDA, CDR2 SQIVND (reference sequence). Unmatched junction bases numbered 11, after V lost 5 bases and J lost 10 bases. The CDR3 runs to 14 residues. This chain's CDR3 is CASSGHRDYPEQFF. In DNA, the CDR3 is TGTGCCAGTAGTGGCCACCGGGACTACCCAGAGCAGTTCTTC.

By its share, this clone is medium-sized (0.01 to 0.1%). This chain links TRBV6-8 with TRBJ1-1; weak D call: TRBD1 (5 bases). Trimming left V 2 bases short and J 5 bases short, with 12 bases between. Germline-derived CDR1 and CDR2 are MNHGY and SAAAGT. The CDR3 sequence is 14 residues long. CDR3 sequence: CASSYEQGLTEAFF. CDR3 nucleotide sequence: TGTGCCAGCAGTTACGAGCAGGGACTTACTGAAGCTTTCTTT.

V is TRBV5-1 and J is TRBJ2-2; no firm D call. CDR3 length equals 14 residues. Germline loops: CDR1 SGHRS, CDR2 YFSETQ. Trimming took off 0 bases at V and 7 bases at J, with 10 bases between the two ends. CDR3 amino acids: CASSLEHYFGELFF. CDR3 in DNA: TGCGCCAGCAGCTTGGAGCATTATTTCGGGGAGCTGTTTTTT.

This clone has more than one count but fewer than ten. V and J are TRBV19 and TRBJ1-3; D might be TRBD1 (6 bases). In germline, CDR1 is LNHDA, CDR2 SQIVND (reference sequence). The ends were cut back, 6 bases at V and 2 bases at J, with 11 bases in the middle. The CDR3 loop spans 14 amino acids. CDR3 protein: CASSGGGTGNTIYF. The DNA of the CDR3 is TGTGCCAGTAGCGGGGGGGGCACTGGAAACACCATATATTTT.